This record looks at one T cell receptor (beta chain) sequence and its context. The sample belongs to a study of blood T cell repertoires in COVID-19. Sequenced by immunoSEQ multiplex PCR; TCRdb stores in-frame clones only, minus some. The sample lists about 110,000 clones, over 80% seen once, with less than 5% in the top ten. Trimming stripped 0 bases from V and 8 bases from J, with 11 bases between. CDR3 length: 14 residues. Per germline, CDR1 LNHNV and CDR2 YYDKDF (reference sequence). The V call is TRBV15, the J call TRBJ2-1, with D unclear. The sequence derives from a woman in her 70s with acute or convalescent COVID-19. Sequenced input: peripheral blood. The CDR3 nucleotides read TGTGCCACCAGCAGAGACGGGTCACGGCATGAGCAGTTCTTC. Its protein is CATSRDGSRHEQFF.